The T cell receptor beta chain described here comes from a study of spatial heterogeneity in lung cancer. TCRdb ran MiXCR on the 5' RACE reads and lists one entry per CDR3 protein. The data show approximately 30,000 distinct CDR3 sequences, less than 11% seen once. The V end lost 4 bases, the J end lost 4 bases, and 16 bases lay between the germline ends. The germline gives CDR1 SQVTM, CDR2 ANQGSEA. The CDR3 loop spans 15 amino acids. The time point was: blood at routine non-recurrence follow-up after resection. This clonotype was recorded at least ten times. This TCR was sampled from a female donor with early-stage non-small cell lung cancer. The source was PBMCs, collected at follow-up. The chain uses TRBV29-1 and TRBJ1-4; D call uncertain. As DNA, the CDR3 is TGCAGCGTTGTTCTAGGGAGCGGCTTTAATGAAAAACTGTTTTTT. Translating gives CSVVLGSGFNEKLFF. Variable domain in full (rest from reference TRBV29-1 and TRBJ1-4): SAVISQKPSRDICQRGTSLTIQCQVDSQVTMMFWYRQQPGQSLTLIATANQGSEATYESGFVIDKFPISRPNLTFSTLTVSNMSPEDSSIYLCSVVLGSGFNEKLFFGSGTQLSVL.